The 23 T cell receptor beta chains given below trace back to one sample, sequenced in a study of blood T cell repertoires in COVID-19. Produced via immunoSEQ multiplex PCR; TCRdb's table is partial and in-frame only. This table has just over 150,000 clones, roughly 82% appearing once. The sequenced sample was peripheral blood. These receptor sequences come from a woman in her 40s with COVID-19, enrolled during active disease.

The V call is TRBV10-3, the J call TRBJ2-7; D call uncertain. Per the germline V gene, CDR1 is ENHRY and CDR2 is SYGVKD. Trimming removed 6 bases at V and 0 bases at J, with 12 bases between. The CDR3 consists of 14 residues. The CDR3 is CAIRQEENSYEQYF. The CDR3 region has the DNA TGTGCCATCAGGCAGGAAGAAAACTCCTACGAGCAGTACTTC.

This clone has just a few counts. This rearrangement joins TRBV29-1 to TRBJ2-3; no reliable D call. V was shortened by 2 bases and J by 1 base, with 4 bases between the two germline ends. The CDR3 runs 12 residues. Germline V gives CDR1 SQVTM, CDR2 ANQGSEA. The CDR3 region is CSVESGTDTQYF. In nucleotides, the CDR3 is TGCAGCGTTGAATCGGGCACAGATACGCAGTATTTT.

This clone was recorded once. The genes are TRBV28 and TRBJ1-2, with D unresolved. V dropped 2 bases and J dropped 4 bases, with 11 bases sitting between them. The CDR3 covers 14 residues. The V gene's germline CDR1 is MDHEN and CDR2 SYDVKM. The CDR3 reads CASSLTGKGYGYTF. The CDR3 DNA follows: TGTGCCAGCAGTTTAACCGGGAAAGGCTATGGCTACACCTTC.

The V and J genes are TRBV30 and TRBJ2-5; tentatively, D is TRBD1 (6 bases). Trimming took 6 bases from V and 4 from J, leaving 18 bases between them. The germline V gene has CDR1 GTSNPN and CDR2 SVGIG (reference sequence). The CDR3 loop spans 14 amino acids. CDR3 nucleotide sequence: TGTGCCTGCTCTAGGGGGTGGGAAGGAGAGACCCAGTACTTC. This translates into CACSRGWEGETQYF. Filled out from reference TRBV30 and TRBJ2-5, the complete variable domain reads SQTIHQWPATLVQPVGSPLSLECTVEGTSNPNLYWYRQAAGRGLQLLFYSVGIGQISSEVPQNLSASRPQDRQFILSSKKLLLSDSGFYLCACSRGWEGETQYFGPGTRLLVL.

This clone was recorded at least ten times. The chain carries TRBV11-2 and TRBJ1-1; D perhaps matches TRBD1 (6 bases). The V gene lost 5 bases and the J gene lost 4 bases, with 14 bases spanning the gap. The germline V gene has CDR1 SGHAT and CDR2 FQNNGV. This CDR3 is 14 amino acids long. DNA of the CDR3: TGTGCCAGCAGCCGTACAGGGCAGGGCACTGAAGCTTTCTTT. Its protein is CASSRTGQGTEAFF.

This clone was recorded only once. The CDR3 spells CASSRGSYEQYV. The CDR3 DNA sequence: TGTGCCAGCTCCCGGGGCTCCTACGAGCAGTACGTC. The chain employs TRBV18 and TRBJ2-7; tentatively, D is TRBD2 (5 bases). Germline loops: CDR1 KGHSH, CDR2 LQKENI. CDR3 size: 12 residues. V was cut by 6 bases and J by 0 bases, with 6 bases left in between.

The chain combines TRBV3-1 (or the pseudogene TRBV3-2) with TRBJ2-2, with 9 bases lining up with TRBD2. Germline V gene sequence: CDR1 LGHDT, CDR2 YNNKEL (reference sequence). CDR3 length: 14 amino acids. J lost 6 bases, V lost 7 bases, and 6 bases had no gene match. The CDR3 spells CASKGGRAAGELFF. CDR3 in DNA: TGTGCCAGCAAGGGCGGGAGGGCCGCCGGGGAGCTGTTTTTT.

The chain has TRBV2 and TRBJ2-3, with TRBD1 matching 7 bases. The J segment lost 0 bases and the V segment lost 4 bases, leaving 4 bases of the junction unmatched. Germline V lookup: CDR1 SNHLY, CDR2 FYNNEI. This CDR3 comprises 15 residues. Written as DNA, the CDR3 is TGTGCCAGCAGTGCCAACAGGGGAAGCACAGATACGCAGTATTTT. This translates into CASSANRGSTDTQYF.

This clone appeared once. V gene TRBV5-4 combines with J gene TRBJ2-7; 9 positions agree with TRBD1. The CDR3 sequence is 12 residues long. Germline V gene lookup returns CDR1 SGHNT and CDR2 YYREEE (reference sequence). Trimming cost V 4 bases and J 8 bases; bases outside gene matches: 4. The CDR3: CASSTTGGKQYV. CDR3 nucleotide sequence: TGTGCCAGCAGCACGACAGGGGGTAAGCAGTACGTC.

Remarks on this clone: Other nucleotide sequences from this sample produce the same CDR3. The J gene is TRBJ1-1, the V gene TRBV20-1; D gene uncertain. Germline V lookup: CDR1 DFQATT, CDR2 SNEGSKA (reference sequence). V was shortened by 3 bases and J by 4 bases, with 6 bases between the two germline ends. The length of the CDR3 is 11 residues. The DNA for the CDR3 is TGCAGTGCTAGTATTCTCACTGAAGCTTTCTTT. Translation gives CSASILTEAFF.

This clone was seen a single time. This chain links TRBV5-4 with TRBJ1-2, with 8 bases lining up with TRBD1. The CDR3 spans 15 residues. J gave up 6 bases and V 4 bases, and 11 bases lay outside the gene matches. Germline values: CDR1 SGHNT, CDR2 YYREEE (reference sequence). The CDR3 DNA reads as TGTGCCAGCAGCCGAATGGACAGGGCGGGGAATGGCTACACCTTC. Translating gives CASSRMDRAGNGYTF.

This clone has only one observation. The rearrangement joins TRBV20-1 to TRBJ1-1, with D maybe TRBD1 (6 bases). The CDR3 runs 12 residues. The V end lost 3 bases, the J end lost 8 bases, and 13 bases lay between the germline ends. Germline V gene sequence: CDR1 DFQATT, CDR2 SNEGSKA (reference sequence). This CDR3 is CSASQGIAEAFF. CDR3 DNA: TGCAGTGCTAGTCAGGGGATTGCGGAAGCTTTCTTT.

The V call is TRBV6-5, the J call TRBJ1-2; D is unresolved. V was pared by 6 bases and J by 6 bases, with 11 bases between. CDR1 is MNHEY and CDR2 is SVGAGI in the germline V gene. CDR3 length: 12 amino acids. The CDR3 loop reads CASRAGDNGYTF. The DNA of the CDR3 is TGTGCCAGCAGGGCCGGTGACAATGGCTACACCTTC.

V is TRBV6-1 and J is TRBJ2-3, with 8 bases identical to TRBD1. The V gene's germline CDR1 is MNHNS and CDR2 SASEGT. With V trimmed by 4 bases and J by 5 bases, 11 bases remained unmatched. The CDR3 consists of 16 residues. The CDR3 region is CASSAFSGGVRDTQYF. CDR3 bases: TGTGCCAGCAGTGCTTTTTCAGGGGGCGTTAGAGATACGCAGTATTTT.

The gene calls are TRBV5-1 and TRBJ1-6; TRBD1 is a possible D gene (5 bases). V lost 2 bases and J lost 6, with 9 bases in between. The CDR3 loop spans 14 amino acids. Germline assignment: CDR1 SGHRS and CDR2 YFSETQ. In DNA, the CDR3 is TGCGCCAGCAGCTTAGGGGCGAGTAATTCACCCCTCCACTTT. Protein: CASSLGASNSPLHF.

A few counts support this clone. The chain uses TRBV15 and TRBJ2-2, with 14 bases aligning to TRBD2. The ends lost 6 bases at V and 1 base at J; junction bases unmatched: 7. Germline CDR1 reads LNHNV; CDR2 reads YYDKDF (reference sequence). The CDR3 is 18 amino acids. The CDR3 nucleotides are TGTGCCACCAGTACGGGGACTAGCGGGGGCGTGAACACCGGGGAGCTGTTTTTT. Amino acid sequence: CATSTGTSGGVNTGELFF.

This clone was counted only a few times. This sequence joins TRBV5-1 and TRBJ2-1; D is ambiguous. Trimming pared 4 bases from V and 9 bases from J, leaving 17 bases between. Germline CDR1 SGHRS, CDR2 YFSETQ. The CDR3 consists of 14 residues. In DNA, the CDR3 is TGCGCCAGCAGCCCGATCCAAACTACGGGTGAGCAGTTCTTC. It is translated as CASSPIQTTGEQFF.

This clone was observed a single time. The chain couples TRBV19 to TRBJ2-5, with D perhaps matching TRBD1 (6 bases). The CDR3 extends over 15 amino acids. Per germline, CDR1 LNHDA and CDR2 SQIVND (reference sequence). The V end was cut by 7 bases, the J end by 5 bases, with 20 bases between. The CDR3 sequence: CASTPTGKNLETQYF. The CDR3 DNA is TGTGCCAGTACCCCTACAGGGAAAAATTTGGAGACCCAGTACTTC.

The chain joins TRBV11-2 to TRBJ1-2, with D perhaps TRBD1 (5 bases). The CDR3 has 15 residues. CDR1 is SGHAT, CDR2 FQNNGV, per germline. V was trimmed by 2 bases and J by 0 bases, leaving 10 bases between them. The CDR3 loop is CASSLSGLANYGYTF. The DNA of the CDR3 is TGTGCCAGCAGCTTATCAGGGCTAGCTAACTATGGCTACACCTTC.

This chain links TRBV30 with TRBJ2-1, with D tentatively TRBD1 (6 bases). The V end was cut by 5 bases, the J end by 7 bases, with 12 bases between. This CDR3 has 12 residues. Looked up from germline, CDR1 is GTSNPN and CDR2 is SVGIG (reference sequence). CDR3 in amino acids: CAWGDISNEQFF. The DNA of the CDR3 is TGTGCCTGGGGGGACATTTCTAATGAGCAGTTCTTC.

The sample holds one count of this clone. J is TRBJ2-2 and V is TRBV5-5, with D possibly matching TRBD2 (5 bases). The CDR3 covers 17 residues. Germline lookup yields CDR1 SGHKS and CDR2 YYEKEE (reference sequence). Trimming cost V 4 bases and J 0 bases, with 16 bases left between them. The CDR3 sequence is CASSPRRPPSNTGELFF. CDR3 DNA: TGTGCCAGCAGCCCACGGAGGCCGCCCTCGAACACCGGGGAGCTGTTTTTT.

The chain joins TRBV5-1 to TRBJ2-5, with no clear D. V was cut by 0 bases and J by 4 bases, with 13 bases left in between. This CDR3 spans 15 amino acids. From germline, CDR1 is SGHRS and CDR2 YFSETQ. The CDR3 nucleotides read TGCGCCAGCAGCTTGGTAGCTGAACTTGGAGAGACCCAGTACTTC. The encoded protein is CASSLVAELGETQYF.

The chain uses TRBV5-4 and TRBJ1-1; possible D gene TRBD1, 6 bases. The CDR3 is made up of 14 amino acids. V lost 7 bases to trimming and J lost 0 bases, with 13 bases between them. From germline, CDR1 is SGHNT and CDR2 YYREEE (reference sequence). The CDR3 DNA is TGTGCCAGCGCCGTTGGGGGCCTGAACACTGAAGCTTTCTTT. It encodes CASAVGGLNTEAFF.